This T cell receptor beta chain originates from a study of blood T cell repertoires in COVID-19. The wider study: Acute and convalescent COVID-19 samples came from the United States, Italy and Spain. PBMCs, B-cell-depleted T cells, or T cells were the source of the cDNA or gDNA that made up the material.

V was clipped by 2 bases and J by 0 bases, with 10 bases between them. CDR1 and CDR2 from the germline V gene are LGHNA and YNFKEQ. This CDR3 spans 15 amino acids. As originally analysed: It was from reference gene primer amplification that nucleated cell counts were estimated. Here immunoSEQ multiplex PCR was the method, and the copy in TCRdb shows in-frame clones only, minus some. That table supplies the V and J calls and clone size; D and trimming were determined from the DNA. Of fewer than 250,000 clones listed, around four fifths were seen once; the top ten hold over 3.5%. Sequenced material: peripheral blood. The TCR sequence derives from a woman aged 70-85 years with acute or convalescent COVID-19. V usage is TRBV4-2 and J usage is TRBJ1-1; D is perhaps TRBD1 (6 bases). CDR3 region: CASSQWTEMNTEAFF. The CDR3 region has the DNA TGTGCCAGCAGCCAATGGACAGAGATGAACACTGAAGCTTTCTTT.